A single T cell receptor beta chain is shown here with its context. This sample was taken from a study of blood T cell repertoires in COVID-19. Study at large: Specimens from acute and convalescent COVID-19 originated in the United States, Italy and Spain. Sources were T cells, B-cell-depleted T cells, or PBMCs; the material itself was cDNA or gDNA.

The CDR3 runs 16 residues. Germline V CDR1 and CDR2: SGDLS, YYNGEE. Deletions cut 4 bases from V and 5 bases from J, with 20 bases between. Study processing details: Quantification of nucleated cells was approximated via reference gene primer amplification. Generated by immunoSEQ multiplex PCR, the TCRdb table keeps only in-frame clones and is missing some. V, J and clone size were drawn from that table, and D and trimming were deduced from the DNA. This table has about 70,000 clones, around 86% appearing once. Sequencing was carried out using peripheral blood. This receptor was obtained from a human donor in a cohort sampled during active COVID-19. This sequence joins TRBV9 and TRBJ2-3, with D possibly being TRBD1 (6 bases). In nucleotides, the CDR3 is TGTGCCAGCAGCTTCTCATCCCAGGGGTTGAAAGATACGCAGTATTTT. Its translation is CASSFSSQGLKDTQYF.